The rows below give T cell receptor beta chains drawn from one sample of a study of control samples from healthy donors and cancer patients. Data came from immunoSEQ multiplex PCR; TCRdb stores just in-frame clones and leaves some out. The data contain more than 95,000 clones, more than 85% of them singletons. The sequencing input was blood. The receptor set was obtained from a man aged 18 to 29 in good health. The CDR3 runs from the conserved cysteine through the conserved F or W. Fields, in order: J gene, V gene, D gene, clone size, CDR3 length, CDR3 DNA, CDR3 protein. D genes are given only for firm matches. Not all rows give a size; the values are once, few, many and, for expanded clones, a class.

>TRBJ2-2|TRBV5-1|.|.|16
TGCGCCAGCAGCCTTCGAATTCGGGAGAACACCGGGGAGCTGTTTTTT
CASSLRIRENTGELFF
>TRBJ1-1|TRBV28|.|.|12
TGTGCCAGCAGGGGGGGCAGAGGTGAAGCTTTCTTT
CASRGGRGEAFF
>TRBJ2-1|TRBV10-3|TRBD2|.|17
TGTGCCATCAGTGGTGCCGGGGGGACGAGCTCCTACAATGAGCAGTTCTTC
CAISGAGGTSSYNEQFF
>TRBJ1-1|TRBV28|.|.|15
TGTGCCAGCATTTACCCCCCCAATGGGTACACTGAAGCTTTCTTT
CASIYPPNGYTEAFF
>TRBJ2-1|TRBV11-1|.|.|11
TGTGCCAGCAGCTTAATAATTGAGCAGTTCTTC
CASSLIIEQFF
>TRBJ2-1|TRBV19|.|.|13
TGTGCCAGTAGTATTAGGCTTGACAATGAGCAGTTCTTC
CASSIRLDNEQFF
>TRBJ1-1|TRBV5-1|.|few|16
TGCGCCAGCAGCTTGACAGGAGTCGGGATGAACACTGAAGCTTTCTTT
CASSLTGVGMNTEAFF
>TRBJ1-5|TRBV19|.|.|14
TGTGCCAGTAGTAGGACCCATAGCAATCAGCCCCAGCATTTT
CASSRTHSNQPQHF
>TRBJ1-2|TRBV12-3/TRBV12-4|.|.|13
TGTGCCAGCAGTTTTCGACAAGGGGGTGGCTACACCTTC
CASSFRQGGGYTF
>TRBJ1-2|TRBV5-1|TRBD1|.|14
TGCGCCAGCAGTCAAAGTGGGACAGTCTATGGCTACACCTTC
CASSQSGTVYGYTF
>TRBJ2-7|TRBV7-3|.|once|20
TGTGCCAGCAGCTTCCTCCCACTAGAATCTTATAAAAGTCTCCTCTACGAGCAGTACTTC
CASSFLPLESYKSLLYEQYF
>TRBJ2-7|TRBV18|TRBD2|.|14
TGTGCCAGCTCTAGACTAGCGGGAGACTACGAGCAGTACTTC
CASSRLAGDYEQYF
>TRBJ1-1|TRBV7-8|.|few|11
TGTGCCAGCAGCTTGAACACTGAAGCTTTCTTT
CASSLNTEAFF
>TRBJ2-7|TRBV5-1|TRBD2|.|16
TGCGCCAGCAGCGGAGCGGGAGGATTCAGCTCCTACGAGCAGTACTTC
CASSGAGGFSSYEQYF
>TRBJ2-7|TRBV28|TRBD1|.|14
TGTGCCAGCAATTCACCGGACAGGTACTACGAGCAGTACTTC
CASNSPDRYYEQYF
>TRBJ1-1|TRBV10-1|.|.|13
TGCGCCAGCAGTGACAGCATGAACACTGAAGCTTTCTTT
CASSDSMNTEAFF
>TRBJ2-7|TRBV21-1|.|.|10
TGTGCCAGCAGCAGCTACGAGCAGTACTTC
CASSSYEQYF
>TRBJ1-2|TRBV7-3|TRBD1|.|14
TGTGCCAGCAGCTTGGGCAGGGGGAACTATGGCTACACCTTC
CASSLGRGNYGYTF
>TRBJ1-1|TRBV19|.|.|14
TGTGCCAGTAGTATTGTTTTTATGAACACTGAAGCTTTCTTT
CASSIVFMNTEAFF
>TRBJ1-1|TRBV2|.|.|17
TGTGCCAGCAGTGAGATCTTCGGATCGCCGTGGGGTACTGAAGCTTTCTTT
CASSEIFGSPWGTEAFF
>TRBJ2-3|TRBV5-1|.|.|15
TGCGCCAGCACTAAAGAGTTTAAGAGCACAGATACGCAGTATTTT
CASTKEFKSTDTQYF
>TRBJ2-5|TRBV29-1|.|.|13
TGCAGCGTCGCAGGGACAAACGAAGAGACCCAGTACTTC
CSVAGTNEETQYF
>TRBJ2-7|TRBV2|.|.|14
TGTGCCAGCAAGATAGATTTAAACCCCTACGAGCAGTACTTC
CASKIDLNPYEQYF
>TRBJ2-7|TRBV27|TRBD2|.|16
TGTGCCAGCAGTTTTACCCCTAGCGGGAATTCCTACGAGCAGTACTTC
CASSFTPSGNSYEQYF
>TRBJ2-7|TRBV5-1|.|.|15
TGCGCCAGCAGCTTGGTAGGGATAAGCTCCTACGAGCAGTACTTC
CASSLVGISSYEQYF
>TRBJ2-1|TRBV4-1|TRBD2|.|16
TGCGCCAGCAGTCCTAGCGGGAGGGGGTCCTACAATGAGCAGTTCTTC
CASSPSGRGSYNEQFF
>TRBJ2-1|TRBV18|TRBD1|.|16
TGTGCCAGCTCACCGTTGACAGGGCCAAGCTACAATGAGCAGTTCTTC
CASSPLTGPSYNEQFF
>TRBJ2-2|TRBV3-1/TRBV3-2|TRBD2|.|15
TGTGCCAGCGGGACTAGCGGTCCGAACACCGGGGAGCTGTTTTTT
CASGTSGPNTGELFF
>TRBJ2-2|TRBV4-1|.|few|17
TGCGCCAGCAGCCAAGTCCTAGCCGGGACTAACACCGGGGAGCTGTTTTTT
CASSQVLAGTNTGELFF